This TCR beta chain is from a study of blood T cell repertoires in COVID-19. Profiling relied on immunoSEQ multiplex PCR, and the TCRdb table lists in-frame clones only, not all of them. The repertoire holds 60,000 to 70,000 clones, with about 91% as singletons. The clonotype originates from a human donor in a cohort sampled during active COVID-19. Material for sequencing was peripheral blood.

The CDR3 sequence: CASSKVSGGRVSTEAFF. For the CDR3, the DNA is TGTGCCAGCAGCAAAGTTTCGGGGGGCAGGGTAAGCACTGAAGCTTTCTTT. This chain links TRBV21-1 with TRBJ1-1. TRBV21-1 is a pseudogene. CDR3 length: 17 residues.